Given below is one TCR beta chain in context. It lacks a known antigen. No base qualities exist here, and no much larger clone lies one base off it. Collaborating institutions collected whole blood in K2EDTA tubes following their own protocols. For TCRbeta analysis, collaborator samples were shipped as frozen whole blood, as isolated PBMCs, or as DNA extracted from either sample type. The germline V gene (reference sequence) sets CDR1 to LNHDA and CDR2 to SQIVND. V is shortened by 1 base, J by 0 bases, and the region joining them spans 13 bases. The CDR3, cysteine through phenylalanine, is 17 amino acids long. The DNA shown is the 51-base CDR3, in frame from base 1. The immunoSEQ Assay, a bias-controlled multiplex PCR, was used to amplify TCRbeta CDR3 regions from genomic DNA. In the paper's pipeline: Nucleated cell counts per sample were estimated from amplification of reference gene primers within the assay. Sequence reads were collapsed and filtered to measure the absolute abundance of every unique TCRbeta CDR3 rearrangement. For each sample, productive Simpson clonality was calculated by taking the square root of Simpson's diversity index across productive rearrangements. TCRdb retrieved this table from immuneACCESS and kept in-frame rearrangements only. Not all clones are present; in checked studies, unresolved V genes account for under half, and no reason is known for the remainder. Clone size and the V and J calls come from that table; the DNA yielded D and trimming. The sample includes around 61,000 clones, with approximately 90% observed a single time. More than 2.5% of the sample lies in the top ten.

This record belongs to a study of blood T cell repertoires in COVID-19 (dated by TCRdb to the early 2020s). The study in broad terms: Samples from collaborators originated in the United States, Italy and Spain and spanned both the acute and convalescent phases of COVID-19. The material from the prospective study consisted of cDNA or gDNA derived from T cells, B-cell-depleted T cells, or PBMCs. Deeply sampled blood TCRbeta repertoires from subjects exposed to, actively infected with, or recovered from COVID-19 were included in the dataset. The repertoires were made available in a free public database intended to serve as a resource for research on the immune response to SARS-CoV-2. Samples came from the ongoing ImmuneRACE study (first 160 participants) plus 1,254 subjects from 6 global collaborators. A de-identified subject ID, COVID-19 status, age in years and sex were almost always included in the sample metadata. Where HLA class I and class II types were available, the types were taken from metadata supplied by the sample provider, not from assay-based typing. The research as a whole found: Clinical and demographic metadata were provided uncurated, with the amount varying by source and participant.

This TCR was recovered from a man aged 45-60 years with active COVID-19. Sample: peripheral blood. This chain is built from TRBV19 and TRBJ1-5, with a weak D call of TRBD1 (6 bases match). This receptor has the CDR3 CASSIAWTAHSNQPQHF. Here is the DNA: TGTGCCAGTAGTATAGCGTGGACAGCTCATAGCAATCAGCCCCAGCATTTT.